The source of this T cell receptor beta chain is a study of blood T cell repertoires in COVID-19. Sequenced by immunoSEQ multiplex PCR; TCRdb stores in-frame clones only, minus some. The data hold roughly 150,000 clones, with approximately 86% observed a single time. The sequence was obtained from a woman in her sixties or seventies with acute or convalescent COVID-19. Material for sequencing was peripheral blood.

This CDR3 is CASSPGTGVWNTEAFF. DNA for the CDR3: TGTGCCAGCTCACCGGGGACAGGGGTGTGGAACACTGAAGCTTTCTTT. The chain is built from TRBV18 and TRBJ1-1, with 10 bases that match TRBD1. The CDR3 consists of 16 residues. V shed 3 bases, J shed 1 base, and the junction held 5 bases outside the gene matches. Germline V gene sequence: CDR1 KGHSH, CDR2 LQKENI.